This T cell receptor (beta chain) is from a study of cytomegalovirus exposure and HLA in healthy donors. The overall study: A later analysis reported the 95 to 150 validation repertoires used the same platform as the 666 first-cohort repertoires.

In germline, CDR1 is SGHRS, CDR2 YFSETQ. This CDR3 has 17 amino acids. V shed 0 bases, J shed 1 base, and the junction held 5 bases outside the gene matches. Sequencing used immunoSEQ multiplex PCR; TCRdb keeps in-frame clones, though not all of them. The sample carries 100,000 to 150,000 clones, about 96% recorded once. The donors were in the roughly 120-subject validation cohort, distinct from the roughly 700-subject first cohort. On this clone itself: Its antigen is currently unknown.

Study-wide findings and caveats: The classifier, whose performance was assessed in both the original and validation cohorts, reportedly diagnosed cytomegalovirus status with high specificity and sensitivity. According to a subsequent analysis, TCR clusters identified in the first cohort showed a tendency to co-occur across the 120 or so validation repertoires.

Sequencing was performed on PBMCs. The source of this sequence is a man younger than 35 in good health and CMV-seronegative. This chain uses TRBV5-1 with TRBJ1-1; TRBD1 agrees at 11 bases. CDR3 in amino acids: CASSLVPGQGGNTEAFF. For the CDR3, the DNA is TGCGCCAGCAGCTTGGTCCCGGGACAGGGGGGGAACACTGAAGCTTTCTTT.